The clone carrying this T cell receptor (beta chain) has ten or more counts. This record comes from a study of neurological immune-mediated disorders. PBMCs stored at -80 C, 2 million in total, were the source of the unsorted libraries. The authors produced cDNA by 5'RACE using 10-nucleotide random UMIs. Every sequencing run produced over 200 million TCR-beta sequences, and the sequences from any one run covered 15-18 subjects. One entry per CDR3 protein results from TCRdb running MiXCR on the 5' RACE reads. The repertoire includes tens of thousands of distinct CDR3 sequences, less than 8.5% of them detected once, and less than 4.5% sits in the top ten. This CDR3 has 16 amino acids. Trimming took 1 base from V and 2 from J; bases not matched to a gene: 5.

This chain joins TRBV12-3 or TRBV12-4 and TRBJ2-5, with 9 bases aligning to TRBD1. The material sequenced was PBMCs. The source of this sequence is a woman in her 40s in good health. The CDR3 nucleotides are TGTGCCAGCAGTTTAGTAGGGACAGGGAAGCAAGAGACCCAGTACTTC. Translating it yields CASSLVGTGKQETQYF.